These T cell receptor beta chains were read from a single sample in a study of cytomegalovirus exposure and HLA in healthy donors. Sequencing was performed with immunoSEQ multiplex PCR; in TCRdb, only in-frame clones are kept and a portion is missing. The sample includes 100,000 or so clones, approximately 80% seen only once; the top ten take roughly 5.7%. Sequencing used PBMCs. Receptor source: a male donor in good health and CMV-seronegative. Both conserved end residues are part of each CDR3. D genes are given only for firm matches. A clone size is listed for some rows: how often the clone was seen (once, few, many), or a class if it is expanded.

CASSPGLTSYNEQFF	TGTGCCAGCAGCCCGGGACTAACTTCCTACAATGAGCAGTTCTTC	.	TRBV11-2	TRBJ2-1	TRBD2
CASSGSGSGPEQYF	TGTGCCAGCAGCGGTAGCGGGAGTGGGCCCGAGCAGTACTTC	.	TRBV5-6	TRBJ2-7	TRBD2
CSVPSWGEWSNEQFF	TGCAGCGTGCCAAGCTGGGGGGAGTGGTCCAATGAGCAGTTCTTC	.	TRBV29-1	TRBJ2-1	.
CASSILLANTEAFF	TGTGCCAGTAGTATTTTGCTAGCGAACACTGAAGCTTTCTTT	.	TRBV19	TRBJ1-1	.
CTSSQVIFRAEQFF	TGCACCAGCAGCCAAGTTATTTTTCGAGCCGAGCAGTTCTTC	few	TRBV1	TRBJ2-1	.
CSVRGDRDFEGYTF	TGCAGCGTTAGAGGGGACAGAGATTTTGAAGGCTACACCTTC	.	TRBV29-1	TRBJ1-2	TRBD1
CASSFDKTTGNEQFF	TGTGCCAGCAGCTTTGACAAAACGACGGGAAATGAGCAGTTCTTC	.	TRBV9	TRBJ2-1	.
CASSANSAGETQYF	TGTGCCAGCAGTGCGAATAGCGCAGGAGAGACCCAGTACTTC	.	TRBV2	TRBJ2-5	.
CASSFRTGEINEQFF	TGCGCCAGCAGCTTCCGGACAGGGGAAATCAATGAGCAGTTCTTC	once	TRBV5-1	TRBJ2-1	TRBD1
CASSLDWDIKYGYTF	TGTGCCAGCAGCTTGGATTGGGACATCAAATATGGCTACACCTTC	.	TRBV5-4	TRBJ1-2	.
CASSNQAGSTDTQYF	TGTGCCAGCAGCAACCAAGCGGGTAGCACAGATACGCAGTATTTT	few	TRBV7-9	TRBJ2-3	.
CASSPQVNYGYTF	TGTGCCAGCAGCCCACAGGTTAACTATGGCTACACCTTC	.	TRBV7-2	TRBJ1-2	.
CASSLGRRRGEQFF	TGCGCCAGCAGCTTAGGAAGGAGGCGAGGTGAGCAGTTCTTC	.	TRBV5-1	TRBJ2-1	.
CASSYSDTQYF	TGTGCCAGCAGTTACTCAGATACGCAGTATTTT	.	TRBV7-9	TRBJ2-3	.
CASSPYGQSPVNGYTF	TGTGCCAGCAGCCCCTACGGACAGTCACCCGTTAATGGCTACACCTTC	.	TRBV27	TRBJ1-2	.
CASSLDSGLNQPQHF	TGTGCCAGCAGTTTAGATTCCGGGTTGAATCAGCCCCAGCATTTT	.	TRBV11-2	TRBJ1-5	.
CASSLGSGSDEQYF	TGTGCCAGCAGCTTGGGTAGCGGGAGCGACGAGCAGTACTTC	.	TRBV5-8	TRBJ2-7	TRBD2
CASSLVGQGLYEQYF	TGTGCCAGCAGCTTAGTGGGACAGGGGCTGTACGAGCAGTACTTC	.	TRBV7-2	TRBJ2-7	TRBD1
CASSQTTGTDTQYF	TGTGCCAGCAGCCAGACGACAGGCACAGATACGCAGTATTTT	.	TRBV11-3	TRBJ2-3	.
CASTLTRSSYNSPLHF	TGTGCCAGCACGCTGACCCGGAGCTCCTATAATTCACCCCTCCACTTT	few	TRBV27	TRBJ1-6	.
CATSRDNRGLHQPQHF	TGTGCCACCAGCAGAGACAACAGGGGCTTACATCAGCCCCAGCATTTT	.	TRBV15	TRBJ1-5	TRBD1
CAISESPGTTKETQYF	TGTGCCATCAGTGAGTCACCCGGGACTACTAAAGAGACCCAGTACTTC	.	TRBV10-3	TRBJ2-5	TRBD2
CASSSGGSTGYTF	TGCGCCAGCAGCTCAGGCGGGTCGACAGGCTACACCTTC	.	TRBV5-1	TRBJ1-2	.
CASRPVGDFDYGYTF	TGTGCCAGCAGGCCCGTTGGGGACTTTGACTATGGCTACACCTTC	.	TRBV6-1	TRBJ1-2	.
CASSQHIEYNEQFF	TGTGCCAGCAGCCAACATATAGAGTACAATGAGCAGTTCTTC	once	TRBV16	TRBJ2-1	.
CASSFPTGEELYGYTF	TGTGCCAGCAGCTTTCCAACAGGGGAAGAACTCTATGGCTACACCTTC	.	TRBV5-6	TRBJ1-2	TRBD1
CASSLVTGGDTQYF	TGTGCCAGCAGCTTAGTAACGGGGGGAGATACGCAGTATTTT	.	TRBV11-2	TRBJ2-3	TRBD2
CASSAHRLATTDTQYF	TGTGCCAGCAGCGCCCATCGACTAGCGACCACAGATACGCAGTATTTT	.	TRBV7-8	TRBJ2-3	TRBD2
CASSGYSGTILGLNF	TGTGCCAGCAGCGGATATAGCGGGACAATTCTTGGGCTCAACTTC	.	TRBV7-2	TRBJ2-7	TRBD2
CASSLTRGIGSGELFF	TGTGCCAGCAGCTTAACCCGAGGCATAGGTTCCGGGGAGCTGTTTTTT	once	TRBV7-3	TRBJ2-2	.
CASSIRGQGETQYF	TGTGCCAGTAGTATTCGGGGACAGGGAGAGACCCAGTACTTC	.	TRBV19	TRBJ2-5	TRBD1
CASSPGTGDSNQPQHF	TGCGCCAGCAGCCCCGGGACAGGAGATAGCAATCAGCCCCAGCATTTT	.	TRBV5-1	TRBJ1-5	TRBD1
CASTAQGHARADEQYF	TGTGCCAGCACCGCCCAGGGGCACGCCCGGGCGGACGAGCAGTACTTC	.	TRBV2	TRBJ2-7	.
CASSLPDGGVAEAFF	TGTGCCAGCAGCTTACCCGACGGAGGGGTCGCTGAAGCTTTCTTT	.	TRBV7-2	TRBJ1-1	.
CASSTPGGEQFF	TGTGCCAGCAGTACCCCGGGAGGGGAGCAGTTCTTC	.	TRBV6-6	TRBJ2-1	TRBD2
CASSQETGQGWDGYTF	TGCGCCAGCAGCCAAGAAACGGGACAGGGCTGGGATGGCTACACCTTC	.	TRBV4-1	TRBJ1-2	TRBD1
CAIRDRTSAPDTQYF	TGTGCCATCAGAGACAGGACTAGCGCACCAGATACGCAGTATTTT	.	TRBV10-3	TRBJ2-3	TRBD2
CASSFGAGGGLETQYF	TGTGCCAGCAGTTTCGGGGCAGGGGGCGGCCTGGAGACCCAGTACTTC	once	TRBV28	TRBJ2-5	TRBD1
CASSREAKNIQYF	TGTGCCAGCAGCCGGGAAGCCAAAAACATTCAGTACTTC	.	TRBV7-2	TRBJ2-4	.
CASSLGGGIPNSPLHF	TGTGCCAGCAGCTTAGGGGGGGGGATTCCTAATTCACCCCTCCACTTT	.	TRBV7-9	TRBJ1-6	.
CASSRGQRGEQYF	TGTGCCAGCAGCCGCGGACAGCGGGGGGAGCAGTACTTC	.	TRBV11-1	TRBJ2-7	TRBD2
CASSFSINGNINTEAFF	TGTGCCAGCAGTTTCTCAATTAACGGGAATATAAACACTGAAGCTTTCTTT	.	TRBV27	TRBJ1-1	.
CASSSSFDRGYGYTF	TGTGCCAGCAGTTCCTCCTTCGACAGAGGCTATGGCTACACCTTC	many	TRBV27	TRBJ1-2	.
CASSTTGDGYTF	TGTGCCAGCAGTACGACAGGGGATGGCTACACCTTC	.	TRBV6-5	TRBJ1-2	TRBD1
CASSEEGTVTYSNQPQHF	TGTGCCAGCAGTGAAGAGGGGACAGTTACCTATAGCAATCAGCCCCAGCATTTT	few	TRBV2	TRBJ1-5	TRBD1
CASSLYRGPEQYF	TGTGCCAGCAGTTTATATAGGGGGCCCGAGCAGTACTTC	.	TRBV27	TRBJ2-7	TRBD1
CASSLGGTTASYNEQFF	TGTGCCAGCAGCTTAGGGGGGACAACGGCCTCCTACAATGAGCAGTTCTTC	.	TRBV7-2	TRBJ2-1	.
CASSPLPGAGGLGTGELFF	TGTGCCAGCAGCCCCCTTCCTGGAGCGGGAGGGCTCGGGACCGGGGAGCTGTTTTTT	few	TRBV5-6	TRBJ2-2	TRBD2
CASNIQAGAYNEQFF	TGTGCCAGCAATATACAGGCAGGGGCCTACAATGAGCAGTTCTTC	.	TRBV6-6	TRBJ2-1	.
CAWSVLGIYYEQYF	TGTGCCTGGAGTGTACTCGGGATCTACTACGAGCAGTACTTC	.	TRBV30	TRBJ2-7	.
CASSVGGTGPPKNIQYF	TGTGCCAGTAGTGTCGGGGGGACAGGGCCGCCCAAAAACATTCAGTACTTC	.	TRBV19	TRBJ2-4	TRBD1
CASSSIGVGELFF	TGTGCCAGCAGTTCGATCGGGGTCGGGGAGCTGTTTTTT	.	TRBV6-5	TRBJ2-2	.
CASRVLAGSTDTQYF	TGTGCCAGTAGGGTCCTAGCGGGGAGCACAGATACGCAGTATTTT	.	TRBV19	TRBJ2-3	TRBD2
CASSVSGGGNQPQHF	TGTGCCAGCAGTGTCTCGGGGGGTGGCAATCAGCCCCAGCATTTT	.	TRBV6-5	TRBJ1-5	.
CASSLPGTGATTNEKLFF	TGTGCCAGCAGCTTACCCGGGACAGGGGCCACAACTAATGAAAAACTGTTTTTT	few	TRBV11-3	TRBJ1-4	TRBD1
CASSLAGGTYEQYF	TGTGCCAGCAGTTTAGCAGGGGGGACCTACGAGCAGTACTTC	.	TRBV27	TRBJ2-7	.
CASSLDLAGVNEQFF	TGTGCCAGCAGCTTGGACCTAGCGGGCGTCAATGAGCAGTTCTTC	.	TRBV5-6	TRBJ2-1	TRBD2
CASSIVGLAAYNEQFF	TGTGCCAGTAGTATAGTGGGACTAGCGGCGTACAATGAGCAGTTCTTC	once	TRBV19	TRBJ2-1	TRBD2
CASSWAGTDEAFF	TGTGCCAGCAGCTGGGCCGGGACAGACGAAGCTTTCTTT	.	TRBV5-6	TRBJ1-1	TRBD1